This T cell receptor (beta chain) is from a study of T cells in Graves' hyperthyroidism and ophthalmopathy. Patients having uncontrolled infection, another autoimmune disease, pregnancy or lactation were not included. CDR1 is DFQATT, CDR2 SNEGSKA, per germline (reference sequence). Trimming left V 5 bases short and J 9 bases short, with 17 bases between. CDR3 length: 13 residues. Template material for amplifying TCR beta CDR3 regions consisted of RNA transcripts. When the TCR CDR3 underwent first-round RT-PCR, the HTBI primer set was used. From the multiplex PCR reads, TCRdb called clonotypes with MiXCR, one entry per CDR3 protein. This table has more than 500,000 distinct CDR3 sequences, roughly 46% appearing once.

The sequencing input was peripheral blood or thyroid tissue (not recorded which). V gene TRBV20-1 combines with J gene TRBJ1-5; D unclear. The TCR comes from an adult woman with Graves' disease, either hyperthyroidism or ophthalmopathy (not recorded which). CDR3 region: CSALTLAGGPQHF. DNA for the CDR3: TGCAGTGCTCTAACCCTAGCGGGAGGGCCCCAGCATTTT.